The TCR beta chain described here comes from a study of Graves' ophthalmopathy and Graves' hyperthyroidism. From RNA, the CDR3 regions of TCR beta chains were amplified and sequenced. The authors performed first-round RT-PCR with HTBI primers and then a second-round multiplex PCR. TCRdb called the multiplex PCR reads again in MiXCR, with one record for every CDR3 protein. The data contain about 160,000 distinct CDR3 sequences, 39% of them singletons. Between the trimmed V and J ends, which lost 2 bases and 1 base, there was a span of 8 bases. The length of the CDR3 is 14 residues. In germline, CDR1 is GTSNPN, CDR2 SVGIG (reference sequence).

The rearrangement links TRBV30 to TRBJ2-2; D gene unclear. The source of this sequence is a man aged 30 to 45 with Graves' ophthalmopathy. The specimen sequenced was peripheral blood. CDR3 amino acids: CAWSRDENTGELFF. CDR3 bases: TGTGCCTGGAGTCGAGACGAGAACACCGGGGAGCTGTTTTTT.